This TCR beta chain was observed in a study of post-analysis software for immune sequencing data. Study-level findings and limits: Versus controls, multiple sclerosis patients showed significantly lower diversity (normalized Chao1). In patients, five or six TRBV segments were more frequent than in controls, with TRBV5-6, TRBV5-1 and TRBV20-1 among them.

This clonotype was observed a handful of times. Its matching antigen is unknown. CDR3 length: 13 residues. Germline CDR1 is MNHNS and CDR2 is SASEGT. V shed 6 bases and J shed 2 bases, with 8 bases lying between them. The authors incorporated unique molecular identifiers into the TCR beta cDNA libraries. The yield from around 1 to 10 million T cells was about 500,000 cDNA molecules in total. MiXCR, run by TCRdb on the PCR reads, gives a single entry per CDR3 protein. The sample shows a few hundred thousand distinct CDR3 sequences, approximately 31% of them seen only once. The sequencing sample was made of blood. J is TRBJ1-5 and V is TRBV6-1; D call uncertain. The receptor was isolated from a girl between 2 and 17 years old with multiple sclerosis. Here the CDR3 DNA reads TGTGCCAGCAGGGACCTTCGCAATCAGCCCCAGCATTTT. Translated: CASRDLRNQPQHF.